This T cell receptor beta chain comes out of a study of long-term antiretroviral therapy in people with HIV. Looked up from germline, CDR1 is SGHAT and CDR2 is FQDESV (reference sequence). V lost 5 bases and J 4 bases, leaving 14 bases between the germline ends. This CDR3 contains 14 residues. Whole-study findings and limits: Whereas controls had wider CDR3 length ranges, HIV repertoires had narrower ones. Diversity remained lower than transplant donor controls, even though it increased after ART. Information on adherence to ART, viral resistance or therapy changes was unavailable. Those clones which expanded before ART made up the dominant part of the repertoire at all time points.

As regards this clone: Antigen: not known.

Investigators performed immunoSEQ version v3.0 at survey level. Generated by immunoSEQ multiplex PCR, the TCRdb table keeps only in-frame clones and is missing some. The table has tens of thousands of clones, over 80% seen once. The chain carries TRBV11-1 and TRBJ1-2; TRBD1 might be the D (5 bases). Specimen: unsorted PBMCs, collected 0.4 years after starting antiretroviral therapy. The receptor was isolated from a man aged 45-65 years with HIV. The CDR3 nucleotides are TGTGCCAGCAGCCCAGCCCGACAGAGCTATGGCTACACCTTC. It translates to CASSPARQSYGYTF.